A single sample gave rise to the 5 T cell receptor beta chains below, sequenced in a study of blood T cell repertoires in COVID-19. Produced via immunoSEQ multiplex PCR; TCRdb's table is partial and in-frame only. The sample lists some 120,000 clones, 70% to 90% occurring once. The sample consisted of peripheral blood. The source is a woman aged 55-69 years with acute or convalescent COVID-19.

A few counts support this clone. V and J are TRBV28 and TRBJ1-4, with D unclear. The CDR3 runs to 17 residues. Looked up from germline, CDR1 is MDHEN and CDR2 is SYDVKM. V shed 2 bases and J shed 7 bases, with 20 bases lying between them. CDR3 residues: CASSLGRPWHGVEKLFF. The CDR3 DNA follows: TGTGCCAGCAGTTTAGGCCGTCCATGGCACGGGGTTGAAAAACTGTTTTTT.

This clone was counted a few times. V is TRBV7-9 and J is TRBJ1-5; D may be TRBD1 (6 bases). The CDR3 is made up of 16 amino acids. Germline V CDR1 and CDR2: SEHNR, FQNEAQ (reference sequence). Trimming left V 3 bases short and J 2 bases short, with 14 bases between. The CDR3 DNA sequence: TGTGCCAGCAGCTTCGGGGGGGCTCAGGGCAATCAGCCCCAGCATTTT. Amino acid sequence: CASSFGGAQGNQPQHF.

This rearrangement joins TRBV2 to TRBJ1-3, with D hard to call. Germline loops: CDR1 SNHLY, CDR2 FYNNEI. V was trimmed by 2 bases and J by 0 bases, leaving 11 bases between them. This CDR3 comprises 16 residues. The CDR3, as DNA: TGTGCCAGCAGTGAAAGGGAGCCACTCTCTGGAAACACCATATATTTT. Residues: CASSEREPLSGNTIYF.

This rearrangement joins TRBV10-3 to TRBJ1-2; no definite D call. The germline V gene has CDR1 ENHRY and CDR2 SYGVKD. Trimming pared 0 bases from V and 2 bases from J, leaving 10 bases between. The CDR3 spans 15 residues. The CDR3 bases are TGTGCCATCAGTGAGTCGGGAGCAACCAACTATGGCTACACCTTC. This codes for CAISESGATNYGYTF.

This chain joins TRBV2 and TRBJ1-2; D is possibly TRBD1 (5 bases). V shed 6 bases and J shed 5 bases, with 19 bases lying between them. Looked up from germline, CDR1 is SNHLY and CDR2 is FYNNEI. The CDR3 totals 15 residues. The CDR3, as DNA: TGTGCCAGCAGGCAGTCTCCCAGGGTCAATTATGGCTACACCTTC. Translating it yields CASRQSPRVNYGYTF.